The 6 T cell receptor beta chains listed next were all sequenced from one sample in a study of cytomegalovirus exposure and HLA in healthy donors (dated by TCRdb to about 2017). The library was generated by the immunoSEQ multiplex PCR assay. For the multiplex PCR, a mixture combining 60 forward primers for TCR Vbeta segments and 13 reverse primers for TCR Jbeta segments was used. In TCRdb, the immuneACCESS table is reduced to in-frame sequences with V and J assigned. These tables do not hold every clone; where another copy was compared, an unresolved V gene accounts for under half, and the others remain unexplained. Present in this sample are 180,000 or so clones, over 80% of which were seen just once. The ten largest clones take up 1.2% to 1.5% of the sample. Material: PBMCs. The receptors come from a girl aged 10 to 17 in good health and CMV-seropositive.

This chain's CDR3 is CASSPRGGAGDTQYF. The CDR3 nucleotides are TGTGCCAGCAGTCCCCGAGGAGGCGCCGGAGATACGCAGTATTTT. The V call is TRBV28, the J call TRBJ2-3; D is possibly TRBD2 (5 bases). Trimming took 5 bases from V and 5 from J, leaving 17 bases between them. CDR1 and CDR2 (germline): MDHEN, SYDVKM. The length of the CDR3 is 15 residues.

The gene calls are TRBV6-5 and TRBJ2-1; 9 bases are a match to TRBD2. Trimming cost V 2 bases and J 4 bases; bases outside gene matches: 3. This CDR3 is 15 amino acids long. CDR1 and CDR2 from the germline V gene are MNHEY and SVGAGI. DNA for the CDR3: TGTGCCAGCAGTTACGCGGGAGGGCCTTACAATGAGCAGTTCTTC. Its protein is CASSYAGGPYNEQFF.

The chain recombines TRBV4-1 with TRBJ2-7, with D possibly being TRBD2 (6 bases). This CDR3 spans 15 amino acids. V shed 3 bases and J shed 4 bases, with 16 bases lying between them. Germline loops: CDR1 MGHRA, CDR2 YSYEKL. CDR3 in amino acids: CASSHTTGEYYEQYF. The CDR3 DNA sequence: TGCGCCAGCAGCCATACAACGGGAGAATATTACGAGCAGTACTTC.

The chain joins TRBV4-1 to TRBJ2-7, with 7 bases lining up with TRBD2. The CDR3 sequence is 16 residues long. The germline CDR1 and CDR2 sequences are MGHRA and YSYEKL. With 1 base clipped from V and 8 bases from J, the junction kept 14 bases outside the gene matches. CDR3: CASSQGGGRDDWKQYF. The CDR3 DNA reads TGCGCCAGCAGCCAAGGCGGGGGACGCGATGATTGGAAGCAGTACTTC.

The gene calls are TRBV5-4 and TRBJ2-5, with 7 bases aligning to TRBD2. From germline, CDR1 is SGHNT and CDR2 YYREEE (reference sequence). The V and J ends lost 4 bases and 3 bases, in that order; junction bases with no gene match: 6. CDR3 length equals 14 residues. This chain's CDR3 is CASSPPSGEETQYF. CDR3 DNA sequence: TGTGCCAGCAGCCCCCCCAGCGGGGAAGAGACCCAGTACTTC.

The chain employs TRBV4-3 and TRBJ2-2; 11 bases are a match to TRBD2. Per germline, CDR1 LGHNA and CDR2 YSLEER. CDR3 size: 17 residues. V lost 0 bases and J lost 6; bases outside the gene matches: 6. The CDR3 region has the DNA TGCGCCAGCAGCCAAGACTCTAGCGGGAGGATTGCCGGGGAGCTGTTTTTT. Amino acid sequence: CASSQDSSGRIAGELFF.